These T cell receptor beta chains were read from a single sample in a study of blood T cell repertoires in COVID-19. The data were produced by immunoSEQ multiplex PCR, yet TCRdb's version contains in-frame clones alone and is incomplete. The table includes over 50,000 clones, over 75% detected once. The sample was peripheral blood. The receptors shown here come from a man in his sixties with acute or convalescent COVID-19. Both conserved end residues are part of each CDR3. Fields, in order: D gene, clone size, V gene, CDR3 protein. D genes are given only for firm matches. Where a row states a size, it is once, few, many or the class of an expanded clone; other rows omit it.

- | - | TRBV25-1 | CASVGGTYGYTF
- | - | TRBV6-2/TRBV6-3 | CASSSHNAGRSPLHF
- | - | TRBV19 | CASREENIYSNQPQHF
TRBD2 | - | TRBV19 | CASSSLGGLAGVTDTQYF
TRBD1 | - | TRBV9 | CASSVEGQAYNEQFF
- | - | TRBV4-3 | CASSQDAGLDTEAFF
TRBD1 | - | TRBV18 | CASSPTGEGTEAFF
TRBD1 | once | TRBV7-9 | CASSLGTGLNTEAFF
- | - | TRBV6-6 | CASSYEGVVGTDTQYF
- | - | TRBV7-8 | CASSLRGGNSPLHF
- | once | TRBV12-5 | CASGLAGNREQYF
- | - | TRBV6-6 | CASSYTDPRGYGYTF
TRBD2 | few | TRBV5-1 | CASSLLALQETQYF
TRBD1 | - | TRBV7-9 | CASSFGDRVTEAFF
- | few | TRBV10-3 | CAISDGSYNEQFF
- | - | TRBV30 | CAWSLSTDTQYF
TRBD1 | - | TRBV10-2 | CASSSGQGFSRYTF
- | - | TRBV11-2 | CASSAGVGNQPQHF
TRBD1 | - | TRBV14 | CASSQELWDSEQYF
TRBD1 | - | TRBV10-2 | CASSALGQGIISSYEQYF
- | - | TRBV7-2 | CASSLEVQAVNIQYF
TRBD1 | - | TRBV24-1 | CATSARDSRETQYF
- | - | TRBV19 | CASIGQPNTEAFF
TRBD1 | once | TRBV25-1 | CASPTRDTGGRNTEAFF
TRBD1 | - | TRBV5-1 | CASSLEGQGNQPQHF
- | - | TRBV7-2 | CASSLTSRRKPASSYEQYF
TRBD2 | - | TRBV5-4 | CASSLKASGGQHQETQYF
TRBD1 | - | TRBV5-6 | CASSQYGQGPYGYTF
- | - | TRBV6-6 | CASSTRGQLTDEQYF
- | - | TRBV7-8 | CASSLLNQGSSTDTQYF
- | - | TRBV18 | CASSPPNRQPRGYTF
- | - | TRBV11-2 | CASSPLSGEDYGYTF
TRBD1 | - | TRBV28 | CASSSGQGRSYEQYF
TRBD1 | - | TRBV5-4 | CASSLGQGVSLYGYTF
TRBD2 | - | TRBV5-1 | CASSFSGLAGGPDTQYF
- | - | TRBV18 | CASSPFQEGNTEAFF
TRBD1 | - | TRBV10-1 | CASSPGQDYNEQFF
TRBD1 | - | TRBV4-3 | CASSPFGTGNLGLFF
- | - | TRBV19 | CASSIGQPTGELFF
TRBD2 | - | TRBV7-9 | CASSPTSGIDTQYF
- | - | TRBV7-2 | CASSLASYSTDTQYF
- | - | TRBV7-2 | CASSEAGTYGYTF
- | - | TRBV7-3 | CASSRGIQTLTDTQYF
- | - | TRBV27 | CASPPTWVREQYF
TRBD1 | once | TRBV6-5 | CASSRGINYGYTF
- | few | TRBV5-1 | CASSGLPGDGVYGYTF